Below are 24 T cell receptor beta chains sequenced from a single sample in a study of CD8 T cells in Susac syndrome. It was with random hexamers that about 0.45 to 1 ug RNA was reverse transcribed. TCRdb recomputed calls from the immunoSEQ multiplex PCR reads with MiXCR, one row per CDR3 protein. Among about 150,000 distinct CDR3 sequences, around 93% were seen once, and the ten largest hold around 0.2%. What was sequenced was CD8+ T cells from PBMCs. Receptors were obtained from a human donor with Susac syndrome.

This clonotype came up once. This chain uses TRBV19 with TRBJ2-7, with D perhaps TRBD1 (6 bases). The CDR3 covers 15 residues. Trimming removed 9 bases at V and 5 bases at J, with 23 bases between. Germline CDR1 is LNHDA and CDR2 is SQIVND (reference sequence). The CDR3 DNA is TGTGCCAGCTCGTTTAATACAGGGATTTGGGACGAGCAGTACTTC. Its translation: CASSFNTGIWDEQYF.

The CDR3 loop reads CSVDRGGEQFF. CDR3 nucleotide sequence: TGCAGCGTTGATAGGGGGGGTGAGCAGTTCTTC. The V gene is TRBV29-1, the J gene TRBJ2-1, with TRBD2 as a possible D gene (7 bases). The germline CDR1 and CDR2 sequences are SQVTM and ANQGSEA. V was pared by 3 bases and J by 9 bases, with 9 bases between. This CDR3 comprises 11 residues.

The chain joins TRBV6-6 to TRBJ1-1; 7 bases match TRBD1. The CDR3 loop spans 12 amino acids. Germline V CDR1 and CDR2: MNHNY, SVGAGI (reference sequence). The V segment lost 4 bases and the J segment 8 bases; nucleotides outside the gene matches: 4. The CDR3 DNA follows: TGTGCCAGCAGTTTGAGGGACAGCGAAGCTTTCTTT. This codes for CASSLRDSEAFF.

The J gene is TRBJ2-1, the V gene TRBV20-1; 9 bases agree with TRBD1. Germline V gene lookup returns CDR1 DFQATT and CDR2 SNEGSKA (reference sequence). The junction had 15 bases not matched to a gene; V was cut back by 6 bases and J by 9 bases. This CDR3 has 15 amino acids. CDR3: CSAPGGTGMLGEQFF. CDR3 in DNA: TGCAGTGCCCCGGGTGGGACAGGGATGTTAGGTGAGCAGTTCTTC.

This chain connects TRBV5-4 to TRBJ2-1; D call uncertain. Trimming took off 1 base at V and 10 bases at J, with 12 bases between the two ends. Germline V gene data show CDR1 as SGHNT and CDR2 as YYREEE (reference sequence). The CDR3 has 13 residues. The CDR3 region is CASSLNPDHEQFF. CDR3 bases: TGTGCCAGCAGCTTGAATCCGGACCACGAGCAGTTCTTC.

This chain links TRBV5-1 with TRBJ2-7, with 8 bases lining up with TRBD2. After removal of 5 bases from V and 5 bases from J, the junction contained 12 bases not matched to a gene. In germline, CDR1 is SGHRS, CDR2 YFSETQ. This CDR3 contains 15 residues. The DNA of the CDR3 is TGCGCCAGCAGGGAAGGAACGGGAGCGGGGGACGAGCAGTACTTC. Translation: CASREGTGAGDEQYF. The whole variable domain, filled in from reference TRBV5-1 and TRBJ2-7, reads KAGVTQTPRYLIKTRGQQVTLSCSPISGHRSVSWYQQTPGQGLQFLFEYFSETQRNKGNFPGRFSGRQFSNSRSEMNVSTLELGDSALYLCASREGTGAGDEQYFGPGTRLTVT.

This chain connects TRBV30 to TRBJ2-7, with D tentatively TRBD1 (6 bases). Germline V gives CDR1 GTSNPN, CDR2 SVGIG (reference sequence). Trimming cost V 5 bases and J 4 bases, with 15 bases left between them. The CDR3 covers 13 residues. Here the CDR3 DNA reads TGTGCCTGGGATGCCGGGACAACTTACGAGCAGTACTTC. It is translated as CAWDAGTTYEQYF.

This clonotype was seen just once. This chain links TRBV4-1 with TRBJ2-7; D gene uncertain. V lost 3 bases to trimming and J lost 2 bases, with 5 bases between them. The CDR3 is 12 amino acids. The germline gives CDR1 MGHRA, CDR2 YSYEKL. This CDR3 reads CASSHWAYEQYF. The CDR3 DNA reads TGCGCCAGCAGCCACTGGGCCTACGAGCAGTACTTC.

This chain links TRBV27 with TRBJ2-1; D call uncertain. The germline V gene has CDR1 MNHEY and CDR2 SMNVEV (reference sequence). CDR3 length: 11 residues. V dropped 6 bases and J dropped 6 bases, with 6 bases sitting between them. Here the CDR3 reads CASSAFNEQFF. The CDR3 coding sequence is TGTGCCAGCAGCGCATTCAATGAGCAGTTCTTC.

The rearrangement joins TRBV9 to TRBJ2-7; 9 nucleotides agree with TRBD1. Per the germline V gene, CDR1 is SGDLS and CDR2 is YYNGEE. The V segment lost 3 bases and the J segment 6 bases; nucleotides outside the gene matches: 4. The CDR3 runs to 13 residues. CDR3 coding DNA: TGTGCCAGCAGCGAGGGGACAGGGAGCGAGCAGTACTTC. Protein sequence: CASSEGTGSEQYF.

This clonotype has just one count. The V gene is TRBV6-5, the J gene TRBJ2-5, with D uncertain. Germline V lookup: CDR1 MNHEY, CDR2 SVGAGI. The CDR3 covers 14 residues. V was clipped by 0 bases and J by 3 bases, with 8 bases between them. In DNA form, the CDR3 reads TGTGCCAGCAGTTACTCGGGCAGTGAAGAGACCCAGTACTTC. This translates into CASSYSGSEETQYF.

The chain has TRBV4-1 and TRBJ2-7, with D perhaps given as TRBD1 or TRBD2 (5 bases each). The V end lost 1 base, the J end lost 5 bases, and 21 bases lay between the germline ends. This CDR3 contains 17 residues. Looked up from germline, CDR1 is MGHRA and CDR2 is YSYEKL. The CDR3 region is CASSQAGLDSYGDEQYF. The DNA of the CDR3 is TGCGCCAGCAGCCAAGCGGGGCTGGACTCCTACGGGGACGAGCAGTACTTC.

V and J are TRBV9 and TRBJ2-7; D remains unclear. This CDR3 comprises 13 residues. The ends were cut back, 4 bases at V and 5 bases at J, with 13 bases in the middle. CDR1 SGDLS and CDR2 YYNGEE come from the germline V gene. The CDR3 spells CASSPSPADEQYF. CDR3 coding DNA: TGTGCCAGCAGCCCCTCCCCGGCCGACGAGCAGTACTTC.

This chain links TRBV30 with TRBJ2-7, with D hard to call. Germline values: CDR1 GTSNPN, CDR2 SVGIG (reference sequence). Trimming left V 5 bases short and J 7 bases short, with 9 bases between. The CDR3 is 10 residues long. In DNA, the CDR3 is TGTGCCTGGGGTTTCGGGGAGCAGTACTTC. Translated: CAWGFGEQYF. The whole variable domain, filled in from reference TRBV30 and TRBJ2-7, reads SQTIHQWPATLVQPVGSPLSLECTVEGTSNPNLYWYRQAAGRGLQLLFYSVGIGQISSEVPQNLSASRPQDRQFILSSKKLLLSDSGFYLCAWGFGEQYFGPGTRLTVT.

This chain uses TRBV2 with TRBJ1-3; no clear D gene. This CDR3 comprises 14 residues. Per germline, CDR1 SNHLY and CDR2 FYNNEI. V shed 10 bases and J shed 0 bases, with 13 bases lying between them. CDR3 protein: CAISVTDSGNTIYF. The CDR3 region has the DNA TGTGCCATCTCAGTCACAGACTCTGGAAACACCATATATTTT.

The J gene is TRBJ2-1, the V gene TRBV11-2; D call uncertain. V lost 9 bases, J lost 3 bases, and 12 bases lay in between. Germline V lookup: CDR1 SGHAT, CDR2 FQNNGV. The CDR3 extends over 13 amino acids. The CDR3 DNA reads TGTGCCAGTTGGGATCGTGGCTACAATGAGCAGTTCTTC. This codes for CASWDRGYNEQFF.

The genes are TRBV13 and TRBJ2-1; 15 bases are shared with TRBD2. CDR1 is PRHDT, CDR2 FYEKMQ, per germline (reference sequence). CDR3 length equals 18 residues. J lost 0 bases, V lost 4 bases, and 4 bases had no gene match. The CDR3 loop reads CASSSGTSGRSSYNEQFF. The CDR3 DNA sequence: TGTGCCAGCAGCTCAGGGACTAGCGGGAGGAGCTCCTACAATGAGCAGTTCTTC.

The chain combines TRBV5-4 with TRBJ2-1; D not resolved. This CDR3 is built from 13 residues. Trimming removed 1 base from V and 5 bases from J, with 7 bases in between. CDR1 is SGHNT, CDR2 YYREEE, per germline (reference sequence). In DNA form, the CDR3 reads TGTGCCAGCAGCTTGAACAGAAACAATGAGCAGTTCTTC. Encoded protein: CASSLNRNNEQFF.

The chain couples TRBV27 to TRBJ1-4; TRBD1 is a possible D gene (5 bases). The germline V gene encodes CDR1 MNHEY and CDR2 SMNVEV (reference sequence). V shed 9 bases and J shed 10 bases, with 24 bases lying between them. This CDR3 spans 15 amino acids. CDR3 in DNA: TGTGCCAGTAGGAACGACCCGGGACTCGACGGAAAACTGTTTTTT. Its translation is CASRNDPGLDGKLFF.

The V gene is TRBV2, the J gene TRBJ2-3; 8 nucleotides align to TRBD2. Looked up from germline, CDR1 is SNHLY and CDR2 is FYNNEI. With 7 bases clipped from V and 0 bases from J, the junction kept 6 bases outside the gene matches. CDR3 length: 15 amino acids. The CDR3 here is CASNSLADSTDTQYF. The CDR3 DNA reads TGTGCCAGCAACTCACTAGCGGATAGCACAGATACGCAGTATTTT.

This rearrangement joins TRBV6-5 to TRBJ2-1, with 13 bases lining up with TRBD2. Trimming at V came to 5 bases and at J to 5 bases, leaving 3 bases not matched to a gene. Germline V gene sequence: CDR1 MNHEY, CDR2 SVGAGI. The CDR3 runs to 15 residues. CDR3 sequence (DNA): TGTGCCAGCAGTCGGGGACTAGCGGGACACAATGAGCAGTTCTTC. It specifies CASSRGLAGHNEQFF.

The chain employs TRBV12-3 or TRBV12-4 and TRBJ2-7; TRBD1 agrees at 7 bases. The V segment lost 6 bases and the J segment 4 bases; nucleotides outside the gene matches: 6. CDR3 length: 13 residues. The CDR3 DNA reads as TGTGCCAGCAGGAAGGGGGCCCGTTACGAGCAGTACTTC. This sequence encodes CASRKGARYEQYF.

The chain uses TRBV6-6 and TRBJ1-1; TRBD1 agrees at 10 bases. Per germline, CDR1 MNHNY and CDR2 SVGAGI (reference sequence). The V segment lost 7 bases and the J segment 13 bases; nucleotides outside the gene matches: 6. The CDR3 length is 11 residues. CDR3 bases: TGTGCCAGCAAGTCCGGGACAGGGGTTTTCTTT. Protein sequence: CASKSGTGVFF.

The chain combines TRBV12-3 or TRBV12-4 with TRBJ2-3; no clear D gene. V lost 5 bases, J lost 6 bases, and 12 bases lay in between. The CDR3 runs 13 residues. The CDR3 is CASSLYIADTQYF. DNA for the CDR3: TGTGCCAGCAGTCTCTACATCGCTGATACGCAGTATTTT.